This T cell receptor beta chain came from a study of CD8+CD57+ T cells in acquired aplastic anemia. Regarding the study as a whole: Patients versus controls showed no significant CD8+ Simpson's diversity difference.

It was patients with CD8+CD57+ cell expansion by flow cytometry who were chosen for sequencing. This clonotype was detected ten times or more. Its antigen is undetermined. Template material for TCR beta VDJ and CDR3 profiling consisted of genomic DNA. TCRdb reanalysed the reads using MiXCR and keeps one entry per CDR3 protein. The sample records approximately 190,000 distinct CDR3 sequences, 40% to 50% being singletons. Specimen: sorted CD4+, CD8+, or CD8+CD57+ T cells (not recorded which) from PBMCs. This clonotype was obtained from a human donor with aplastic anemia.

The CDR3 coding sequence is TGTGCCAGCAGCCCCATCGGCGGGAGCTCCTACGAGCAGTACTTC. Translation gives CASSPIGGSSYEQYF. The J gene is TRBJ2-7, the V gene TRBV11-2; 7 nucleotides match TRBD2. CDR1 SGHAT and CDR2 FQNNGV come from the germline V gene. V dropped 5 bases and J dropped 0; count of bases not matched to a gene: 7. The CDR3 loop spans 15 amino acids.